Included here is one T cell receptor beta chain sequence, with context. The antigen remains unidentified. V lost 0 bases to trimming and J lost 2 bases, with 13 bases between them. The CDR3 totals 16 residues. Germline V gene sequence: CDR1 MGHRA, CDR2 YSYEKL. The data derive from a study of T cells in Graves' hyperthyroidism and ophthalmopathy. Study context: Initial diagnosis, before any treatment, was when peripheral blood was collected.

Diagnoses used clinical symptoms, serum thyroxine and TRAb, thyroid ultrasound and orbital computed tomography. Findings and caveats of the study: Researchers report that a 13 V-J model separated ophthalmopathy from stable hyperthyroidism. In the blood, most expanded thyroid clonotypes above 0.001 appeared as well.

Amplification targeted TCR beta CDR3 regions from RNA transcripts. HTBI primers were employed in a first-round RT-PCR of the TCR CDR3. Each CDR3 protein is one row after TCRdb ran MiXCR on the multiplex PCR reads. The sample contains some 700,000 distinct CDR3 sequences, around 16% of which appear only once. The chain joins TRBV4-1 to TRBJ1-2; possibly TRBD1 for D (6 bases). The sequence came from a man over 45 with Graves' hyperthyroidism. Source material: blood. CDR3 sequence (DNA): TGCGCCAGCAGCCAAGAGGGGCAAGGGACAAACTATGGCTACACCTTC. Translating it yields CASSQEGQGTNYGYTF.